The rows below give T cell receptor beta chains drawn from one sample of a study of cytomegalovirus exposure and HLA in healthy donors. Sequenced by immunoSEQ multiplex PCR; TCRdb stores in-frame clones only, minus some. Found here are 170,000 or so clones, around four fifths of them singletons; the top ten hold 1.6%. Sequenced material: PBMCs. These receptors originate from a man aged 50-59 years in good health and CMV-seronegative. CDR3s include the opening cysteine and the closing phenylalanine or tryptophan. The D gene is left open where the match is weak. Not every row has a clone size; where given, it reads once, few, many or a size class.

j_gene,v_gene,abundance,d_gene,CDR3nt,CDR3aa
TRBJ2-7,TRBV19,once,.,TGTGCCAGTAGTATAGCCGCGGGACAGAACTTCTACGAGCAGTACTTC,CASSIAAGQNFYEQYF
TRBJ2-3,TRBV6-7,.,.,TGTGCCAGCAGTTACTCTGGTGGGCTCACAGATACGCAGTATTTT,CASSYSGGLTDTQYF
TRBJ2-7,TRBV18,.,.,TGTGCCAGCTCACCTTACGCCCAGGGAAGCTCCTACGAGCAGTACTTC,CASSPYAQGSSYEQYF
TRBJ1-6,TRBV5-4,.,TRBD1,TGTGCCAGCAGCCGGGGGACAGACGTTTTCGGGTCACCCCTCCACTTT,CASSRGTDVFGSPLHF
TRBJ2-5,TRBV18,.,.,TGTGCCAGCTCAACCAGGGTCCAAGAGACCCAGTACTTC,CASSTRVQETQYF
TRBJ2-1,TRBV4-2,.,TRBD2,TGTGCCAGCAGGCCAAGCGCCGGGAGGGCCCACAATGAGCAGTTCTTC,CASRPSAGRAHNEQFF
TRBJ1-1,TRBV30,.,TRBD1,TGTGCCTGGAGTCCCCGACAGGGGGCGAGGAACACTGAAGCTTTCTTT,CAWSPRQGARNTEAFF
TRBJ2-7,TRBV6-5,.,TRBD1,TGTGCCAGCAGTTACGGGAGGACAGGGGGCTCCGAGCAGTACTTC,CASSYGRTGGSEQYF
TRBJ2-7,TRBV7-9,once,.,TGTGCCAGCAGCTTAGGCCTCAGGGAGCAGTACTTC,CASSLGLREQYF
TRBJ2-1,TRBV18,few,.,TGTGCCAGCTCACCCCTTAATGAGCAGTTCTTC,CASSPLNEQFF
TRBJ2-3,TRBV27,.,TRBD2,TGTGCCAGCAGTTTCTCTAGCGGGATCACAGATACGCAGTATTTT,CASSFSSGITDTQYF
TRBJ2-1,TRBV5-6,.,TRBD1,TGTGCCAGCAGCCTGGGACAGAGCTACAATGAGCAGTTCTTC,CASSLGQSYNEQFF
TRBJ1-1,TRBV6-1,.,TRBD1,TGTGCCAGCAGTGTGAACAGGGGGAAAAACACTGAAGCTTTCTTT,CASSVNRGKNTEAFF
TRBJ1-1,TRBV5-1,.,TRBD1,TGCGCCAGCAGCTCCACAGGACAGGGAGGTGAAGCTTTCTTT,CASSSTGQGGEAFF
TRBJ2-1,TRBV19,.,TRBD2,TGTGCCAGTAGTCCGGTAGCGGGGGGGCAAGTTAATGAGCAGTTCTTC,CASSPVAGGQVNEQFF
TRBJ2-1,TRBV6-5,.,TRBD1,TGTGCCAGCAGTTCGGCCGGGACAGGAACAAATGAGCAGTTCTTC,CASSSAGTGTNEQFF
TRBJ2-7,TRBV10-3,.,.,TGTGCCATCAGTGACGTCCGGAGCTCCTACGAGCAGTACTTC,CAISDVRSSYEQYF
TRBJ2-2,TRBV7-2,.,.,TGTGCCAGCAGCTTAGCGATGGACACCTCTACCGGGGAGCTGTTTTTT,CASSLAMDTSTGELFF
TRBJ2-7,TRBV2,.,TRBD2,TGTGCCAGCAGTGTACTAGCGGGGAGCTACGAGCAGTACTTC,CASSVLAGSYEQYF
TRBJ2-5,TRBV4-2,.,TRBD2,TGTGCCAGCAGCCAAGATACGGGGGGGCCCACCACCCAGTACTTC,CASSQDTGGPTTQYF
TRBJ2-5,TRBV19,.,TRBD2,TGTGCCAGTAGTCCCCTAGCGGAAGAGACCCAGTACTTC,CASSPLAEETQYF
TRBJ1-1,TRBV4-1,once,.,TGCGCCAGCAGCCAAGTAAGAGCTTCGAGAAACACTGAAGCTTTCTTT,CASSQVRASRNTEAFF
TRBJ2-7,TRBV9,.,TRBD1,TGTGCCAGCAGCGTAGCGGGACAGTACTCCTACGAGCAGTACTTC,CASSVAGQYSYEQYF
TRBJ1-4,TRBV30,.,.,TGTGCCTGGAGTGTACGGTCCCCCGGTGAAAAACTGTTTTTT,CAWSVRSPGEKLFF
TRBJ2-1,TRBV9,.,.,TGTGCCAGCAGCAGTTTGGCTAGATCTTCTGATGAGCAGTTCTTC,CASSSLARSSDEQFF
TRBJ2-5,TRBV14,.,TRBD2,TGTGCCAGCAGCCTCCAGGGACTAGTCGGTGAGACCCAGTACTTC,CASSLQGLVGETQYF
TRBJ1-1,TRBV6-6,few,.,TGTGCCAGCAGCCCCATCCAGGGGAAGAGTGAAGCTTTCTTT,CASSPIQGKSEAFF
TRBJ2-3,TRBV21-1,.,.,TGTGCCAGCAGCCCCCGGTTCGGAGATACGCAGTATTTT,CASSPRFGDTQYF
TRBJ2-7,TRBV6-6,.,TRBD2,TGTGCCAGCAGTTACAGTCGAGGCGGGGGTAGGTACGAGCAGTACTTC,CASSYSRGGGRYEQYF
TRBJ1-2,TRBV11-3,.,.,TGTGCCAGCAGCTCCCCCTTCAACCCAGGGGAATTAAACTATGGCTACACCTTC,CASSSPFNPGELNYGYTF
TRBJ1-1,TRBV6-1,.,TRBD1,TGTGCCAGCCTTTGGACAGGGGTGAACACTGAAGCTTTCTTT,CASLWTGVNTEAFF
TRBJ1-1,TRBV19,.,.,TGTGCCAGTAGTATAGTCGGGGGGAACACTGAAGCTTTCTTT,CASSIVGGNTEAFF
TRBJ1-1,TRBV6-5,.,TRBD1,TGTGCCAGCAGAAGGGACAGCCTGAACACTGAAGCTTTCTTT,CASRRDSLNTEAFF
TRBJ1-1,TRBV28,.,TRBD1,TGTGCCAGCCCTGGACAGGGGGAAGTTTGGAACACTGAAGCTTTCTTT,CASPGQGEVWNTEAFF
TRBJ1-5,TRBV11-2,.,.,TGTGCCAGCAGCATAACAGGGTTGCAGCCCCAGCATTTT,CASSITGLQPQHF
TRBJ2-2,TRBV5-5,.,.,TGTGCCAGCACCCCCCGGGTATTCGTCGGGGAGCTGTTTTTT,CASTPRVFVGELFF
TRBJ2-3,TRBV5-1,.,TRBD2,TGCGCCAGCAGCCGACTGGCACGGGACTACACCACAGATACGCAGTATTTT,CASSRLARDYTTDTQYF
TRBJ1-5,TRBV6-6,.,TRBD1,TGTGCCAGCAGCCCCGGACAGGGGATGTCGACCCAGCATTTT,CASSPGQGMSTQHF